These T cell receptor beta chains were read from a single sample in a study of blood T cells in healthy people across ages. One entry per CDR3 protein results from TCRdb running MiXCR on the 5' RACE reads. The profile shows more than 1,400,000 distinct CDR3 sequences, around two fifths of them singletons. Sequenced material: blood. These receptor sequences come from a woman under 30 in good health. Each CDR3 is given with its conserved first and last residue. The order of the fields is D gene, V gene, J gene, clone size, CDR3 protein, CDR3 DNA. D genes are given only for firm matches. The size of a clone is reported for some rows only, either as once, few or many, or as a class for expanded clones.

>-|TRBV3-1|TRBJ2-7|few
CASSHRGGGPSYEQYF
TGTGCCAGCAGCCACCGAGGGGGAGGACCTTCCTACGAGCAGTACTTC
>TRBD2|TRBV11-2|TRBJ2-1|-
CASSPVKLAGPYNEQFF
TGTGCCAGCAGCCCAGTGAAACTAGCGGGCCCCTACAATGAGCAGTTCTTC
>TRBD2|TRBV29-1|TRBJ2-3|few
CSVEGRGGTDTQYF
TGCAGCGTTGAAGGGAGGGGAGGGACAGATACGCAGTATTTT
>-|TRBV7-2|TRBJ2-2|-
CASSFDYGGLFF
TGTGCCAGCAGCTTCGACTACGGGGGGCTGTTTTTT
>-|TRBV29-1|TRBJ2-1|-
CSVVPGNNNEQFF
TGCAGCGTCGTACCGGGAAATAACAATGAGCAGTTCTTC
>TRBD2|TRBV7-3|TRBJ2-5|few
CASSTGGRETQYF
TGTGCCAGCAGCACGGGGGGTCGCGAGACCCAGTACTTC
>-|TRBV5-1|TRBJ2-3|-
CASSPGGEGYTQYF
TGCGCCAGCAGCCCTGGAGGCGAGGGGTATACGCAGTATTTT
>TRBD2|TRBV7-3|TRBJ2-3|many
CASSSGTSGGPQYF
TGTGCCAGCAGCTCCGGGACTAGCGGGGGGCCGCAGTATTTT
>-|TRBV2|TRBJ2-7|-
CASRPGPTYEQYF
TGTGCCAGCAGACCGGGACCGACCTACGAGCAGTACTTC
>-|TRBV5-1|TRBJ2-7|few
CASSIGSGVPSSYEQYF
TGCGCCAGCAGCATCGGTTCGGGCGTCCCAAGTTCCTACGAGCAGTACTTC
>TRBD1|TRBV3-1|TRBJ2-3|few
CASSQAYRGSTDTQYF
TGTGCCAGCAGCCAAGCCTACAGGGGGAGCACAGATACGCAGTATTTT
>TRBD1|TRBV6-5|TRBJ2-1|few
CASSLDRAHEQFF
TGTGCCAGCAGCCTTGACAGGGCCCATGAGCAGTTCTTC
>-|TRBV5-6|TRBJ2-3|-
CASSFRGLQGDTQYF
TGTGCCAGCAGCTTTCGGGGGCTACAGGGAGATACGCAGTATTTT
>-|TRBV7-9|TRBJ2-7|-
CASSDLQGTEQYF
TGTGCCAGCAGTGATTTACAGGGCACTGAGCAGTACTTC
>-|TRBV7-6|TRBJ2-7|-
CASSQDTSSNEQYF
TGTGCCAGCAGCCAAGATACTAGCTCGAACGAGCAGTACTTC
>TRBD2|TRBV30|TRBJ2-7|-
CAWSAGLGSYEQYF
TGTGCCTGGAGTGCGGGACTAGGGTCCTACGAGCAGTACTTC
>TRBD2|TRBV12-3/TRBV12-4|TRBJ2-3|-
CASSLLAVPSTDTQYF
TGTGCCAGCAGCTTACTAGCGGTCCCTAGCACAGATACGCAGTATTTT
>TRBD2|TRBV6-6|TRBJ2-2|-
CASSRSAGVSTGELFF
TGTGCCAGCAGCCGATCAGCGGGAGTGAGCACCGGGGAGCTGTTTTTT
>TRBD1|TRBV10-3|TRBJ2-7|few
CATSPRDSSYEQYF
TGTGCCACCTCCCCCAGGGACAGCTCCTACGAGCAGTACTTC
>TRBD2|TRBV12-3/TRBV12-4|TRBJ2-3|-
CASRPETSGRTDTQYF
TGTGCCAGCAGGCCCGAGACTAGCGGGCGCACAGATACGCAGTATTTT
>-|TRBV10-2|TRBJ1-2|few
CASSEFRSNYGYTF
TGCGCCAGCAGTGAGTTTCGGTCTAACTATGGCTACACCTTC
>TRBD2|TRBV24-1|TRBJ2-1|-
CATSIAGSSYNEQFF
TGTGCCACCAGTATAGCGGGCAGCTCCTACAATGAGCAGTTCTTC
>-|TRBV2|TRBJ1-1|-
CASSEEGPNTEAFF
TGTGCCAGCAGTGAAGAGGGGCCAAACACTGAAGCTTTCTTT
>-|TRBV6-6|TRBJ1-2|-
CASSYSPVRGPYGYTF
TGTGCCAGCAGTTACTCGCCGGTTAGGGGTCCCTATGGCTACACCTTC
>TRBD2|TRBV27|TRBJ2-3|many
CASSLLRGGTDTQYF
TGTGCCAGCAGTTTACTGCGGGGGGGCACAGATACGCAGTATTTT
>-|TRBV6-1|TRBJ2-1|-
CASSGRLVAYNEQFF
TGTGCCAGCAGTGGGCGACTAGTAGCCTACAATGAGCAGTTCTTC